The rows below give T cell receptor beta chains drawn from one sample of a study of blood T cell repertoires in COVID-19. Repertoires were generated with immunoSEQ multiplex PCR, while TCRdb's copy carries only in-frame clones and drops some. The table has under 300,000 clones, less than 85% seen once. Sequencing was carried out using peripheral blood. The receptors here all came from a woman aged 80 or over with active or convalescent COVID-19. Each CDR3 is given without its conserved first and last residue. The D gene is left open where the match is weak. Size tells how often a clone was seen (once, few, many) or the class of an expanded clone, and some rows leave it out.

D | J | size | V | CDR3
TRBD1 | TRBJ1-5 | NA | TRBV6-2/TRBV6-3 | ASSYDGTGLRGSNQPQH
NA | TRBJ1-2 | NA | TRBV28 | ASSRGLYGYT
NA | TRBJ1-2 | NA | TRBV28 | ASTRRGYGYT
NA | TRBJ1-5 | NA | TRBV5-1 | ASSLDSTSNQPQH
TRBD1 | TRBJ1-4 | NA | TRBV5-6 | ASSYRQGVNEKLF
NA | TRBJ2-5 | NA | TRBV4-1 | ASSQDRGGETQY
NA | TRBJ1-2 | NA | TRBV7-8 | ASSLGINSGYT
TRBD1 | TRBJ1-1 | once | TRBV5-1 | ASSSDRGAEAF
NA | TRBJ1-1 | few | TRBV3-1/TRBV3-2 | ASSPTNGASEAF
TRBD1 | TRBJ1-2 | once | TRBV5-1 | ASSIGQGADYGYT
NA | TRBJ1-2 | NA | TRBV11-1 | ASSLDRGYGYT
NA | TRBJ2-7 | NA | TRBV28 | ASSPTAGEQY
NA | TRBJ1-1 | NA | TRBV24-1 | ATSGQGSTEAF
TRBD1 | TRBJ1-5 | NA | TRBV7-2 | ASNPTGQGRQPQH